This TCR beta chain was sequenced in a study of T cells after yellow fever vaccination. Across the study: Some fractions had low cell numbers, and these were prepared with SMART-Seq v4 Ultra Low Input.

TCRdb used MiXCR to reprocess the 5' RACE reads, holding one entry per CDR3 protein. This table holds a few hundred thousand distinct CDR3 sequences, around 4% found once. Trimming took 3 bases from V and 2 from J; bases not matched to a gene: 11. Germline CDR1 SEHNR, CDR2 FQNEAQ (reference sequence). This CDR3 is built from 17 residues. The table lists this clonotype with a few counts. The chain couples TRBV7-9 to TRBJ1-2; 8 nucleotides align to TRBD1. The source material was PBMCs, sampled on the day of the yellow fever booster vaccination. The TCR originated in a man younger than 35 who received the YFV17D yellow fever vaccine. The CDR3 reads CASSFGPGRGLNYGYTF. The CDR3 coding sequence is TGTGCCAGCAGCTTCGGACCCGGCAGGGGGCTGAACTATGGCTACACCTTC.